The subject of this entry is one T cell receptor beta chain. Compared with the rest of its sample, this clonotype is medium-sized (0.01 to 0.1%). Base qualities were left out, and no much larger clone turns up one base away. The CDR3 measures 12 amino acids from cysteine to phenylalanine. Only the CDR3 DNA stays, 36 bases, in frame from base 1. Looking up the germline V gene yields CDR1 SNHLY and CDR2 FYNNEI. V and J are truncated by 6 bases and 3 bases respectively, leaving an intervening sequence of 9 bases. Sample treatment or condition, as interpreted from the label and publication: live attenuated yellow fever vaccine strain. PBMCs were isolated from peripheral blood using a standard Ficoll-Paque protocol. The RNeasy Micro Kit was used to extract RNA from sorted memory subsets. The data originate from a study of T cells after yellow fever vaccination (dated by TCRdb to about 2019). In the study overall: Memory subsets (EM, EMRA, CM and Tscm) were sorted on a BD FACS Aria III using CD3, CD45RA, CCR7 and CD95 staining. The SMART-Seq v4 Ultra Low Input RNA kit was used to prepare libraries from fractions with low cell numbers. To follow T-cell clones before and after both primary and booster YFV17D yellow fever vaccination, bulk TCR alpha and beta repertoires underwent longitudinal sequencing. The cohort comprised two healthy male donors, one aged 18 to 30 and one aged 30 to 40 years. Bulk PBMC replicates and cell subsets were isolated from blood drawn at multiple timepoints before and after both primary and secondary immunization. Memory subsets were sorted on days 0, 15 and 45 and at 18 months after primary vaccination, and on days 0, 15 and 45 after the 30-year booster.

The instrument given in TCRdb is Illumina NovaSeq 6000. TCR cDNA was made using 5'RACE template switching, a step that added a universal primer site and unique molecular identifiers. Priming of cDNA synthesis was performed from both the TCR alpha and TCR beta constant segments. Two PCR steps were used to amplify libraries, with sample barcodes and sequencing adapters being added in the second step. Sequencing of libraries was done on Illumina HiSeq 2500 (2x100 bp) or NovaSeq (2x150 bp). Under the source paper's analysis protocol: Reads were demultiplexed and collapsed into UMI consensus sequences with MIGEC, and V(D)J alignment was performed with MiXCR. Using edgeR on replicate PBMC samples, clonotypes were called vaccine-responding if FDR was below 0.01 and the log2 fold change was above 5 up to day 15. Each bulk clonotype received a CD4 or CD8 identity based on whether the sequenced CD4 or CD8 repertoire contained that clonotype at higher abundance. Clonotype frequencies in memory subsets were weighted by FACS-sorted cell numbers to estimate each clone's distribution across memory phenotypes. Starting from the raw public reads, TCRdb applied fastp trimming at Q25, assembled clones with MiXCR and retained in-frame beta chains. Rows matching on CDR3 protein sequence are summarized as one entry with the most common DNA and genes. The V and J calls and clone size are TCRdb's, not the authors'. The table for this sample lists under 15,000 distinct CDR3 sequences; approximately 6.8% of them were counted only once. Roughly 1.5% of the sample belongs to the ten largest clones.

What the work shows at the level of the full study, not this receptor alone: Compared with the primary T-cell response, the secondary T-cell response was weaker but faster, peaking on day 5 rather than day 15. A small share of clonotypes was detected in both CD4 and CD8 compartments, with the overlap likely arising from convergent recombination. On day 0, almost all vaccine-responding clonotypes were found to be below detection in the sorted memory subsets. The study included only a couple of donors, which limits how far the findings can be generalized. Most clones expanded after primary vaccination were re-detected after the booster (almost 97% of CD4 and approximately 89% of CD8), suggesting broad memory maintenance. Because abundant contaminating clonotypes from the bulk population could be contained in FACS-sorted repertoires, computational filtering was required.

Material: PBMCs, either bulk or a sorted T-cell subset (CD4+, CD8+, memory, or dextramer-sorted; not recorded which), obtained on the day of the yellow fever booster vaccination. The receptor was derived from a man between 18 and 29 years old who received the YFV17D yellow fever vaccine. This chain is built from TRBV2 and TRBJ2-7; perhaps TRBD1 is the D gene, with 5 bases matching. CDR3 loop: CASRLQGYEQYF. In nucleotides, the sequence is TGTGCCAGCAGGTTGCAGGGCTACGAGCAGTACTTC.